This T cell receptor beta chain was identified during a study of response to subunit inactivated influenza vaccine (dated by TCRdb to the late 2010s). About the full investigation: Deep quantitative T cell receptor repertoire profiling was used in the study to track responses to a trivalent subunit inactivated influenza vaccine. Findings and caveats that apply to the study as a whole: It was suggested by the authors that each seasonal influenza vaccination may recruit only a limited number of new T cells.

In its sample, this clonotype was seen many times. Its recognized antigen is unknown. Per-base qualities were not stored, and no clone one base away is much larger. The library was generated by RT-PCR. Sequencing relied on an Illumina HiSeq 2500. The raw public reads went through TCRdb reprocessing: fastp at Q25, MiXCR clone calling, in-frame beta chains kept. Under each unique CDR3 protein, matching rows form one entry showing the most common genes and DNA. The sample contains approximately 530,000 distinct CDR3 sequences, approximately 7.6% of them found a single time. Approximately 13% of the sample rests with the top ten. The germline V gene sets CDR1 to MDHEN and CDR2 to SYDVKM. The cysteine opens and the phenylalanine closes a CDR3 of 14 amino acids. Of all the DNA, just the CDR3 is kept, 42 bases in frame from base 1. At the junction V is shortened by 1 base and J by 8 bases; bases outside the gene matches: 5.

The source of this sequence is a man between 50 and 75 years old who received an inactivated influenza vaccine. Donor details come from another sample of the same person, matched by shared clones. This receptor chain uses TRBV28 and TRBJ1-2; 9 bases in the middle match TRBD1. Sequenced material: PBMCs from blood, taken less than 25 months after vaccination. The nucleotide sequence reads as follows: TGTGCCAGCAGTTTATCACAGGGGGCGGGAGGCTACACCTTC. Its protein reads: CASSLSQGAGGYTF.